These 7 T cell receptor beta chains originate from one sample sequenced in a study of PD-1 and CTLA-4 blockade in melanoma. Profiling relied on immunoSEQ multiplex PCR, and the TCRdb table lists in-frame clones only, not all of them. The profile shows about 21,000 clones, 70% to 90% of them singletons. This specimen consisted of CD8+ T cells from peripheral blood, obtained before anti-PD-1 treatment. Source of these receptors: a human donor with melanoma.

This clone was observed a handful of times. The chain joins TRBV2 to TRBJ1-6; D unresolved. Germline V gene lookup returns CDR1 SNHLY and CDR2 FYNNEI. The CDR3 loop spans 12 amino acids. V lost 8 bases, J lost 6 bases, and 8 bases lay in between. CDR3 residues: CASLGGNSPLHF. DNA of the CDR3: TGTGCCAGCCTAGGTGGTAATTCACCCCTCCACTTT. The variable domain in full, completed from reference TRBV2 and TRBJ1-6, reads EPEVTQTPSHQVTQMGQEVILRCVPISNHLYFYWYRQILGQKVEFLVSFYNNEISEKSEIFDDQFSVERPDGSNFTLKIRSTKLEDSAMYFCASLGGNSPLHFGNGTRLTVT.

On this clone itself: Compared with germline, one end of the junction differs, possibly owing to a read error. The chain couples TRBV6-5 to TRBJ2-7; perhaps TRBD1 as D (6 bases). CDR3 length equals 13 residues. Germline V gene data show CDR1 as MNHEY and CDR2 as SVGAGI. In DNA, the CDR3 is TGTGCCAGCACAGAAGGGGGTTCCTCCGAGCAGTACTTC. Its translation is CASTEGGSSEQYF.

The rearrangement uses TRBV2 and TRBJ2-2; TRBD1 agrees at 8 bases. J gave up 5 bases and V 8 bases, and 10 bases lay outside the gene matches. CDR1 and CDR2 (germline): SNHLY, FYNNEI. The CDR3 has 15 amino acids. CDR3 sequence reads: CASAPGQGKTGELFF. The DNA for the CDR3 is TGTGCCAGCGCTCCCGGACAGGGAAAAACCGGGGAGCTGTTTTTT.

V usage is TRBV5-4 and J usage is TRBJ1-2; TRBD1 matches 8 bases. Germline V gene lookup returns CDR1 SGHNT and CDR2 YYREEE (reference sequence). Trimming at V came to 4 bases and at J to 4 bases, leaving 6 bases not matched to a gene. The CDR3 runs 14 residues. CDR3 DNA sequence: TGTGCCAGCAGCCCAGGGGGCGAGGGCTATGGCTACACCTTC. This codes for CASSPGGEGYGYTF.

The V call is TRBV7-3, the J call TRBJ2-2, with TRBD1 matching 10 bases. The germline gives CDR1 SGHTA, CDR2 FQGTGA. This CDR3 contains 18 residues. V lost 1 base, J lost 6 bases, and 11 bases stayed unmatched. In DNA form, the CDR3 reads TGTGCCAGCAGCTTAAGAGGAGCGGACAGGGGGTTGGCCGGGGAGCTGTTTTTT. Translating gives CASSLRGADRGLAGELFF.

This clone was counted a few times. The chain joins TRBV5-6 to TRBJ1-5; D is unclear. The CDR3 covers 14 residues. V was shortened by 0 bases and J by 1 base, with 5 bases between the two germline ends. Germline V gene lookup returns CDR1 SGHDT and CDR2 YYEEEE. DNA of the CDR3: TGTGCCAGCAGCTTGGTTGGGAGCAATCAGCCCCAGCATTTT. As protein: CASSLVGSNQPQHF.

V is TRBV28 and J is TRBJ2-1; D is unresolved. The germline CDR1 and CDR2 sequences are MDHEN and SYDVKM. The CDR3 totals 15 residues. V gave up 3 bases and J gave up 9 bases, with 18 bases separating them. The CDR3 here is CASSLFDLSRSEQFF. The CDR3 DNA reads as TGTGCCAGCAGTTTGTTCGACCTTAGCAGAAGTGAGCAGTTCTTC.